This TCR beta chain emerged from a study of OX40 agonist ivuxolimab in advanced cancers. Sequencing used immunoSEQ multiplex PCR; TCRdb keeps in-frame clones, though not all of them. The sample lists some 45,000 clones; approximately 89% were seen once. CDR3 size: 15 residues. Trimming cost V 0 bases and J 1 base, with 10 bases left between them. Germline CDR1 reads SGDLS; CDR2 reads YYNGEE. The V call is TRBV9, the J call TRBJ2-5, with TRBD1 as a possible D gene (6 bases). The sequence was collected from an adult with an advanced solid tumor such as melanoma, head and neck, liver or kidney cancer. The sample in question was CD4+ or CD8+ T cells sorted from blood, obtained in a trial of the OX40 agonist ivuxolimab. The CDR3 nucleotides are TGTGCCAGCAGCGTAGCAACAGGGAGCCAAGAGACCCAGTACTTC. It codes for CASSVATGSQETQYF.